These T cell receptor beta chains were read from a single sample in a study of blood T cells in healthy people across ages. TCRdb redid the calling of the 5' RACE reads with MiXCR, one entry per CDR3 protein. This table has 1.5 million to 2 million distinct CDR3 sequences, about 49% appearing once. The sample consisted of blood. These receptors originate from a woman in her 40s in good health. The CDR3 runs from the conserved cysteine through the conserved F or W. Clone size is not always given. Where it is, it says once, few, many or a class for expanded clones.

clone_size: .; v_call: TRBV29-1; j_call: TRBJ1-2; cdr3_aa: CSVEVYNYGYTF
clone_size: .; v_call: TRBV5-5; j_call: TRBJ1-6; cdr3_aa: CASSLVTGSTSPLHF
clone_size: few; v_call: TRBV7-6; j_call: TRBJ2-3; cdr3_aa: CASSLVYRGDTQYF
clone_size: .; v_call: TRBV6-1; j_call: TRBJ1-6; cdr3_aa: CASSEKEVSPLHF
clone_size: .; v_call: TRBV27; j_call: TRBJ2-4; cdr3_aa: CASSSGPTMGKNIQYF
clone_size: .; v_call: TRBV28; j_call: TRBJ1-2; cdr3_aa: CASSPGTAFWGYTF
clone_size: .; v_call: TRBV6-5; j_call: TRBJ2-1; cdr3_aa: CASRLRQVLYNEQFF
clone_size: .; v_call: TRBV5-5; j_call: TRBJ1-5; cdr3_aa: CASSLDPAGARNQPQHF
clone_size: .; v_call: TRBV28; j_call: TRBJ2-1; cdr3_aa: CASSVSAYNEQFF
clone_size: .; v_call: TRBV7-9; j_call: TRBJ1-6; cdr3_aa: CASSPQPGQGPSSYNSPLHF
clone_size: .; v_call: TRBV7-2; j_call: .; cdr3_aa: CASSLGEWGVETQYF
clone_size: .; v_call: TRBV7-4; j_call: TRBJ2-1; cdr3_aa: CASLAWRGGRSEQFF
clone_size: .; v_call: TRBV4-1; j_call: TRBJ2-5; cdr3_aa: CASSRNSGGEQETQYF
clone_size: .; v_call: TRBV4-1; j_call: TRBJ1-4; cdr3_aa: CASSQDIAGSLRKLFF
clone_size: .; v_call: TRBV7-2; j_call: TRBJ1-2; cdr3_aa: CASSAYRESNYGYTF
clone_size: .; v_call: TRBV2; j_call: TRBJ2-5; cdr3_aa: CASSGGGTPPETQYF
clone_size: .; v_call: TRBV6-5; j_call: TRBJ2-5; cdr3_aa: CASGLQGDQETQYF
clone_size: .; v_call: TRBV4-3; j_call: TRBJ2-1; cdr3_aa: CASSQGSQRGGLEQFF
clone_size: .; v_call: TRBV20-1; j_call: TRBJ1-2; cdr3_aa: CSARGPNLYGYTF
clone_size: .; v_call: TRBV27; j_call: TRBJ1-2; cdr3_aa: CASSSAGNLYGYTF
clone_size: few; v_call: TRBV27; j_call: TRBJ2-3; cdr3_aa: CASSLSDTLTDTQYF
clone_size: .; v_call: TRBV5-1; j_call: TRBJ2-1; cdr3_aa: CASIFRVNNEQFF
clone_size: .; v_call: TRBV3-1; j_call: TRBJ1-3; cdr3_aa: CASSPGQRNTIYF
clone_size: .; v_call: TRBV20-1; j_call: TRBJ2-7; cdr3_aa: CSQSGGAYEQYF
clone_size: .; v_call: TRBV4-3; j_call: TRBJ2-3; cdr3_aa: CASSQESGLSTDTQYF
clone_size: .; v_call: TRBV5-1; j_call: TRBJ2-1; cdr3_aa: CASKLAGAHEQFF
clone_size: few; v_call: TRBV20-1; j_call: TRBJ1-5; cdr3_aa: CSAGTGGAYQPQHF
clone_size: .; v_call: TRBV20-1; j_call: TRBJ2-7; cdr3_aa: CSARSVDNSYEQYF
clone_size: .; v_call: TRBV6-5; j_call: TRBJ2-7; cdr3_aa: CASRTGGKPPYEQYF
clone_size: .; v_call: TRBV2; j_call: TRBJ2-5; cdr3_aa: CASRSGLVGETQYF
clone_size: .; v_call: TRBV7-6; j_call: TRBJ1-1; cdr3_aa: CASTQNGHRNTEAFF
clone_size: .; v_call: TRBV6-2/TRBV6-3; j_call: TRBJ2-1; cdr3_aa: CASSYIGGAGNEQFF
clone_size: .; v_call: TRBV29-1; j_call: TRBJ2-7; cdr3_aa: CSVVRGGPTETRYF
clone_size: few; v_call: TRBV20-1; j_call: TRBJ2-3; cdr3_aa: CSAVPYSTDTQYF
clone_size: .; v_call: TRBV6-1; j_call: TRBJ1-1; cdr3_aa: CASRGLGTGNTEAFF
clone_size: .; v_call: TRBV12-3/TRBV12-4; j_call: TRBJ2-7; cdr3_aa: CASSPSPGAGGLNEQYF
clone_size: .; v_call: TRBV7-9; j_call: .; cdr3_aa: CASSLEGGMYEQYF
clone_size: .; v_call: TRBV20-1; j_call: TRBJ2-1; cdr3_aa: CSAIKFNEQFF
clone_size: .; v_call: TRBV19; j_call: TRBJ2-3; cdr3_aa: CASSHTDAQYF
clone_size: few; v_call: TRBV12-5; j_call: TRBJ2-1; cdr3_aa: CASGSPIGGSYNEQFF
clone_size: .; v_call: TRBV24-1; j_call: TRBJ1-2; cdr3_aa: CATSDAGVFEGYTF
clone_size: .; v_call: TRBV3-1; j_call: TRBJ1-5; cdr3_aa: CASSPGQNYSNQPQHF
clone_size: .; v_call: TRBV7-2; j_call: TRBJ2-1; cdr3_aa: CASSFLPSGGADEQFF
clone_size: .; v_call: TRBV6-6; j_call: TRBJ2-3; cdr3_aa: CASRRTSTVTDTQYF
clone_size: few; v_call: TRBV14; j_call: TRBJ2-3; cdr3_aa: CASSQDQGQPTDTQYF
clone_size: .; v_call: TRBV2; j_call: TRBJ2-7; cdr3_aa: CASSVDRVTYEQYF
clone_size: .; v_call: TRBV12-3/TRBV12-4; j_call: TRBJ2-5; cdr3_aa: CAGRGTPKQETQYF
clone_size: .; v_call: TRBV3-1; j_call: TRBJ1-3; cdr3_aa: CASSQDFSGNTIYF
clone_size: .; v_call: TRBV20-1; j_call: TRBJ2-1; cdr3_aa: CSASDLLAGGDTSYNEQFF
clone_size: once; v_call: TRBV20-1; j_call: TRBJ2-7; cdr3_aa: CSALDRQGRFYEQYF
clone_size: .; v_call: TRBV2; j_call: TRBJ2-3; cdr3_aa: CARTSGNSTDTQYF
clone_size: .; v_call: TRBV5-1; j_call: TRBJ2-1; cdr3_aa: CASSLGVAGSNEQFF
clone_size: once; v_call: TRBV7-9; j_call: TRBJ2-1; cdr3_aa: CASSSGLATGIYYNERFF
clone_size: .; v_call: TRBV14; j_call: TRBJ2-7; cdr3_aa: CASSRAPAQARYEQYF
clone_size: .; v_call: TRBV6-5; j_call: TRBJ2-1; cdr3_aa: CASSPFPGIVYNEQFF
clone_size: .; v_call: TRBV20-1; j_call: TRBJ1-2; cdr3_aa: CSAGGAGGYTF
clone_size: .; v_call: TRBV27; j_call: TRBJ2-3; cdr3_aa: CASSLMGAVDTQYF
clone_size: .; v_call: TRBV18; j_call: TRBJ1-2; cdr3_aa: CASSQDSGGVYGYTF
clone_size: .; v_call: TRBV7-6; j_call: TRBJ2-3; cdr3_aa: CASSLDYDTQYF
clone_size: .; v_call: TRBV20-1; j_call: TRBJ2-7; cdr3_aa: CSASWGLRGTYEQYF